This T cell receptor beta chain is from a study of vaccination effects on CD4 cells after COVID-19. Study-level results: Infection- and vaccine-induced clones contracted markedly late after vaccination.

About this clone: Its antigen is not identified.

Assay used: immunoSEQ multiplex PCR; TCRdb lists only in-frame clones, some missing. This table has roughly 57,000 clones, more than 65% appearing once. Trimming took off 3 bases at V and 5 bases at J, with 7 bases between the two ends. Germline V lookup: CDR1 SEHNR, CDR2 FQNEAQ (reference sequence). This CDR3 is 12 amino acids long. ViraFEST used viral peptide pools to expand antigen-specific CD4+ T cells before sequencing. CD4+ T cells were isolated after around 10 days of culture. The person had a PCR-confirmed SARS-CoV-2 infection during March to December 2020. Wells each received 2.2 million or so PBMC, cultured with approximately 9 IU/ml IL-2 and roughly 9.8 ug/ml peptides. For the negative control culture, a pool of HIV-1 Nef peptides was used.

This chain uses TRBV7-9 with TRBJ1-2, with D hard to call. This TCR was recovered from a human donor who had a prior SARS-CoV-2 infection. Source: CD4+ T cells from PBMCs cultured with HIV peptides, taken before COVID-19 vaccination. Subset meaning: HIV-1 Nef peptide pool negative control/reference culture. CDR3 DNA: TGTGCCAGCAGCTTCCCTGGATATGGCTACACCTTC. It yields the protein CASSFPGYGYTF.